Following are 18 T cell receptor beta chains from one sample sequenced in a study of CD8 T cells in Susac syndrome. Reverse transcription of roughly 0.5 to 1 ug RNA was carried out with random hexamers. TCRdb reprocessed the immunoSEQ multiplex PCR reads with MiXCR, giving one entry per CDR3 protein. The sample includes 120,000 or so distinct CDR3 sequences, 96% seen only once; the top ten take over 0.12%. Sequencing was performed on CD4+ T cells from PBMCs. These receptors all stem from a human donor with Susac syndrome.

V gene TRBV20-1 combines with J gene TRBJ1-1; maybe TRBD1 (6 bases). Germline V gives CDR1 DFQATT, CDR2 SNEGSKA (reference sequence). This CDR3 has 14 amino acids. V lost 1 base and J 6 bases, leaving 15 bases between the germline ends. The CDR3 coding sequence is TGCAGTGCTAGAGTGGAGTACAGGGACGCTGAAGCTTTCTTT. Translating gives CSARVEYRDAEAFF.

The chain recombines TRBV7-2 with TRBJ1-2; TRBD1 agrees at 8 bases. Germline V gives CDR1 SGHTA, CDR2 FQGNSA. J was trimmed by 4 bases and V by 5 bases; bases with no gene match: 6. This CDR3 comprises 14 residues. The CDR3 is CASSPQGAGYGYTF. CDR3 in DNA: TGTGCCAGCAGCCCCCAGGGGGCCGGCTATGGCTACACCTTC. Together with reference TRBV7-2 and TRBJ1-2, the CDR3 gives the full variable domain: GAGVSQSPSNKVTEKGKDVELRCDPISGHTALYWYRQSLGQGLEFLIYFQGNSAPDKSGLPSDRFSAERTGGSVSTLTIQRTQQEDSAVYLCASSPQGAGYGYTFGSGTRLTVV.

The chain joins TRBV28 to TRBJ2-2; D remains ambiguous. The CDR3 loop spans 11 amino acids. Germline V CDR1 and CDR2: MDHEN, SYDVKM. V shed 3 bases and J shed 6 bases, with 2 bases lying between them. Here the CDR3 DNA reads TGTGCCAGCAGTTTCGCCGGGGAGCTGTTTTTT. Protein sequence: CASSFAGELFF.

The rearrangement links TRBV12-3 or TRBV12-4 to TRBJ1-5; no clear D gene. The CDR3 runs 13 residues. With 5 bases removed from V and 7 bases from J, the gap between germline ends came to 12 bases. CDR3 in DNA: TGTGCCAGCAGTCTGCTCGGGAACCAGCCCCAGCATTTT. It is translated as CASSLLGNQPQHF.

This chain joins TRBV3-1 and TRBJ2-1; TRBD1 matches 9 bases. Germline values: CDR1 LGHDT, CDR2 YNNKEL (reference sequence). J gave up 6 bases and V 5 bases, and 8 bases lay outside the gene matches. The CDR3 totals 15 residues. The CDR3 DNA reads as TGTGCCAGCAGCTGGACAGGGGAAAGGCGCAATGAGCAGTTCTTC. This codes for CASSWTGERRNEQFF.

This chain joins TRBV24-1 and TRBJ2-3; possibly TRBD2 for D (5 bases). Trimming removed 5 bases from V and 0 bases from J, with 8 bases in between. The CDR3 extends over 14 amino acids. The germline gives CDR1 KGHDR, CDR2 SFDVKD. The CDR3 loop reads CATSVGSSTDTQYF. CDR3 in DNA: TGTGCCACCAGTGTAGGGAGCAGCACAGATACGCAGTATTTT.

The gene calls are TRBV6-5 and TRBJ2-7, with D possibly TRBD2 on 6 matching bases. Germline V gene data show CDR1 as MNHEY and CDR2 as SVGAGI. V dropped 0 bases and J dropped 2 bases, with 17 bases sitting between them. The CDR3 totals 17 residues. CDR3 DNA sequence: TGTGCCAGCAGTTACTCGACTAGGGCCGGCTTAGCCTACGAGCAGTACTTC. Its translation: CASSYSTRAGLAYEQYF.

The chain combines TRBV5-4 with TRBJ2-3; 9 nucleotides agree with TRBD2. Germline V CDR1 and CDR2: SGHNT, YYREEE (reference sequence). V trimming: 4 bases; J trimming: 6 bases; junction bases outside the gene matches: 6. CDR3 size: 14 residues. The DNA of the CDR3 is TGTGCCAGCAGCGGCGGACTAGCGAGGGATACGCAGTATTTT. This codes for CASSGGLARDTQYF.

This chain joins TRBV27 and TRBJ2-5; 8 bases agree with TRBD2. The V gene's germline CDR1 is MNHEY and CDR2 SMNVEV (reference sequence). Trimming removed 7 bases from V and 4 bases from J; junction bases left unmatched: 5. The CDR3 totals 13 residues. The CDR3, as DNA: TGTGCCAGCAAGGGTAGCGGGACAGAGACCCAGTACTTC. This sequence encodes CASKGSGTETQYF.

The gene calls are TRBV20-1 and TRBJ1-2; D is undetermined. The CDR3 length is 13 residues. The ends were cut back, 0 bases at V and 2 bases at J, with 7 bases in the middle. Germline values: CDR1 DFQATT, CDR2 SNEGSKA (reference sequence). CDR3 protein: CSAREGQNYGYTF. CDR3 sequence (DNA): TGCAGTGCTAGAGAAGGGCAGAACTATGGCTACACCTTC.

A note on this clonotype: An end of the junction does not agree with germline; a read error may underlie this. The chain recombines TRBV12-3 or TRBV12-4 with TRBJ2-1; no clear D gene. The CDR3 length is 13 residues. This chain's CDR3 is CASSFPYGNGQFF. For the CDR3, the DNA is TGTGCCAGCAGTTTCCCCTACGGCAATGGGCAGTTCTTC.

The gene calls are TRBV5-6 and TRBJ2-2; no reliable D call. V shed 3 bases and J shed 5 bases, with 14 bases lying between them. CDR3 length: 15 amino acids. Germline V gene data show CDR1 as SGHDT and CDR2 as YYEEEE. The CDR3 DNA reads as TGTGCCAGCAGCTCCGGGTGGGGTCTAACCGGGGAGCTGTTTTTT. Its protein product is CASSSGWGLTGELFF.

Of note for this clonotype: One end of the junction does not line up with germline, which may come from a read error. The chain employs TRBV18 and TRBJ1-1; TRBD1 is a possible D gene (6 bases). The germline CDR1 and CDR2 sequences are KGHSH and LQKENI. This CDR3 is 14 amino acids long. CDR3 protein: CASSPQGMNTEAFF. CDR3 DNA sequence: TGTGCCAGCTCCCCACAGGGTATGAACACTGAAGCTTTCTTT.

The V and J genes are TRBV2 and TRBJ2-2; TRBD1 matches 8 bases. CDR1 is SNHLY, CDR2 FYNNEI, per germline. The CDR3 is made up of 14 amino acids. With V trimmed by 7 bases and J by 5 bases, 6 bases remained unmatched. DNA for the CDR3: TGTGCCAGCAAGGACAGGGAGAGGACCGGGGAGCTGTTTTTT. Its translation: CASKDRERTGELFF.

The genes are TRBV20-1 and TRBJ1-5; the match to TRBD1 covers 7 bases. This CDR3 is 15 amino acids long. The germline gives CDR1 DFQATT, CDR2 SNEGSKA (reference sequence). The trim removed 6 bases at V and 2 bases at J, leaving 10 bases unmatched. CDR3 DNA: TGCAGTGCCAGGGACAGTATCAGTCGCAATCAGCCCCAGCATTTT. It codes for CSARDSISRNQPQHF.

The gene calls are TRBV28 and TRBJ1-1, with D perhaps matching TRBD1 (6 bases). Trimming removed 3 bases from V and 1 base from J, with 12 bases in between. Looked up from germline, CDR1 is MDHEN and CDR2 is SYDVKM. The CDR3 is 15 residues long. The CDR3 coding sequence is TGTGCCAGCAGTTTCCAGGGGACGTGGAACACTGAAGCTTTCTTT. This sequence encodes CASSFQGTWNTEAFF.

This clonotype showed up just once. This sequence joins TRBV2 and TRBJ2-3, with D hard to call. This CDR3 region has 12 residues. Germline loops: CDR1 SNHLY, CDR2 FYNNEI. Trimming shortened V by 6 bases and J by 2 bases, and 6 bases separated the two germline ends. CDR3 region: CASSRLTDTQYF. In DNA form, the CDR3 reads TGTGCCAGCAGCCGTCTCACAGATACGCAGTATTTT.

The V call is TRBV2, the J call TRBJ2-7, with TRBD2 identical over 7 bases. The CDR3 is 14 residues long. Germline CDR1 is SNHLY and CDR2 is FYNNEI. With V trimmed by 4 bases and J by 7 bases, 10 bases remained unmatched. CDR3 sequence reads: CASSVGGIRGEQYF. The DNA of the CDR3 is TGTGCCAGCAGTGTGGGGGGGATTAGAGGGGAGCAGTACTTC.